This T cell receptor beta chain was sequenced in a study of blood T cell repertoires in COVID-19. Study in general: The analysed material was cDNA or gDNA that came from T cells, B-cell-depleted T cells, or PBMCs.

Repertoires were generated with immunoSEQ multiplex PCR, while TCRdb's copy carries only in-frame clones and drops some. The sample consists of roughly 120,000 clones, about 93% of them appearing once. The ends were cut back, 5 bases at V and 2 bases at J, with 19 bases in the middle. CDR1 is SGHVS, CDR2 FQNEAQ, per germline. The CDR3 sequence is 16 residues long. The sample consisted of peripheral blood. The chain carries TRBV7-8 and TRBJ2-7, with D possibly matching TRBD1 (6 bases). The receptor was isolated from a man aged 50 or older with COVID-19, enrolled during active disease. This chain's CDR3 is CASSLRRTVKAYEQYV. The CDR3 coding sequence is TGTGCCAGCAGCCTAAGAAGGACAGTAAAAGCCTACGAGCAGTACGTC.